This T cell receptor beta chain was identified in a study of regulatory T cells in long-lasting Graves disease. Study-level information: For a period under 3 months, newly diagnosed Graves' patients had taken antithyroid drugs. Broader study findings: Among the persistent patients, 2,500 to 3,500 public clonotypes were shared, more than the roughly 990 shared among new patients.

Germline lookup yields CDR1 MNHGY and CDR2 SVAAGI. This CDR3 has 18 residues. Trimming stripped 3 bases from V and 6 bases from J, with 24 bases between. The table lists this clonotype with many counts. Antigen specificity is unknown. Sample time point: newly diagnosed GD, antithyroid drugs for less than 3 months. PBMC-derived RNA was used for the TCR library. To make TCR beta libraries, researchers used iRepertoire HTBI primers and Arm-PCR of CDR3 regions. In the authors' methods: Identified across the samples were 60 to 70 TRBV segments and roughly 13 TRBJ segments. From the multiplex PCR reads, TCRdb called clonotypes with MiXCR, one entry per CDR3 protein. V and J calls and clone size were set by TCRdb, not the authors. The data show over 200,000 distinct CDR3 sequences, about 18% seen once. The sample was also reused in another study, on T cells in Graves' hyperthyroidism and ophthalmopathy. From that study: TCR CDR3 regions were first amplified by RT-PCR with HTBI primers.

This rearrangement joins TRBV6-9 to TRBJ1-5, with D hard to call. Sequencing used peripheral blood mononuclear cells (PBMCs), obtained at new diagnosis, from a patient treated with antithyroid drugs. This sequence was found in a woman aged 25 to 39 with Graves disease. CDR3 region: CASSYLRVIRTEGQPQHF. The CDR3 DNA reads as TGTGCCAGCAGTTACCTAAGAGTTATCAGGACCGAGGGTCAGCCCCAGCATTTT.